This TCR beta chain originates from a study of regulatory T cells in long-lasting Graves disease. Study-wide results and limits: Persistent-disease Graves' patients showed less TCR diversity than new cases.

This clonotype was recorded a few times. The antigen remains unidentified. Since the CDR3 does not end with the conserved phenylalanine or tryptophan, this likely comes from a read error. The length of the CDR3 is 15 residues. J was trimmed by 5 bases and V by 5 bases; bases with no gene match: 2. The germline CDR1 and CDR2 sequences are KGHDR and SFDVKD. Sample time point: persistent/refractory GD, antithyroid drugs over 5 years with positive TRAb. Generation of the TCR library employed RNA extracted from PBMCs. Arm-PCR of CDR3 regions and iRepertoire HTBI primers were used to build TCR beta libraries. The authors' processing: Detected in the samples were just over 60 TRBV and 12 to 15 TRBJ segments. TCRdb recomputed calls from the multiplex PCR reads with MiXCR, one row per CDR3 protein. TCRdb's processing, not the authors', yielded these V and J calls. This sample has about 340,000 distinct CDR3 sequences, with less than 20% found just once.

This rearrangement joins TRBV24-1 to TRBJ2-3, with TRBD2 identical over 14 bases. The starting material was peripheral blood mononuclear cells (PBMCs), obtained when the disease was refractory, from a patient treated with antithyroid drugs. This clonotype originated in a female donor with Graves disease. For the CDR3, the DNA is TGTGCCACCAGTGGGGGGACTAGCGGGAGAGATACGCAGTATCTT. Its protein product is CATSGGTSGRDTQYL.